The TCR beta chain under discussion was sequenced for a study of breast tumors, draining lymph nodes, adjacent tissues. Using its own MiXCR run on the multiplex PCR reads, TCRdb lists one record per CDR3 protein. The sample has approximately 230,000 distinct CDR3 sequences, under 40% seen once. The lymph nodes were axillary draining lymph nodes from breast cancer patients. The CDR3 is made up of 13 amino acids. V lost 8 bases to trimming and J lost 4 bases, with 15 bases between them. Germline V gives CDR1 MNHNY, CDR2 SVGAGI (reference sequence). The sequence derives from a female donor with breast cancer. Some clones in this sample may be carry-over from other donors' samples. Input material: axillary lymph node tissue. V is TRBV6-6 and J is TRBJ2-7, with D possibly being TRBD1 (5 bases). The CDR3: CASAQGSVYEQYF. Here the CDR3 DNA reads TGTGCCAGCGCTCAGGGTTCTGTTTACGAGCAGTACTTC.